The following is a TCR beta chain sequence with its context. Data came from immunoSEQ multiplex PCR; TCRdb stores just in-frame clones and leaves some out. Of hundreds of thousands of clones in the sample, 88% were seen once. This entry is derived from a study of shared T cell receptors in the human thymus. The CDR3 consists of 15 residues. Looked up from germline, CDR1 is SGHTA and CDR2 is FQGNSA. V shed 1 base, J shed 7 bases, and the junction held 5 bases outside the gene matches. This same sample was also taken into another study, of human thymus T cells. That paper states: The people who donated were healthy Finnish babies having corrective surgery for congenital heart defects.

This TCR came from a boy younger than two with a congenital heart defect. The genes are TRBV7-2 and TRBJ1-4, with 8 positions matching TRBD1. Sample: thymocytes. This CDR3 is CASSLGGQDGEKLFF. In DNA, the CDR3 is TGTGCCAGCAGCTTAGGGGGACAGGATGGTGAAAAACTGTTTTTT.